Below are 19 T cell receptor beta chains sequenced from a single sample in a study of T cells in Graves' hyperthyroidism and ophthalmopathy. Amplified regions were TCR beta CDR3 sequences from RNA transcripts. The HTBI primer set served for first-round RT-PCR of the TCR CDR3. TCRdb processed the multiplex PCR reads anew with MiXCR; each CDR3 protein has one entry. In the table there are 500,000 to 800,000 distinct CDR3 sequences, approximately 14% of which are singletons. Sequences were obtained from blood. The origin of the receptors is a woman aged 45-60 years with Graves' ophthalmopathy.

This clonotype has a count of ten or more. The chain links TRBV7-2 to TRBJ2-7; 7 bases line up with TRBD2. The CDR3 has 17 residues. The germline gives CDR1 SGHTA, CDR2 FQGNSA. V lost 7 bases and J lost 2; bases outside the gene matches: 17. Written as DNA, the CDR3 is TGTGCCAGCAAACCTCAGTCGGGATTTGCGGGAGCCTACGAGCAGTACTTC. The encoded protein is CASKPQSGFAGAYEQYF.

This clonotype has just one count. The gene calls are TRBV11-3 and TRBJ2-1, with 7 bases fitting TRBD2. Germline V gene sequence: CDR1 SGHNT, CDR2 YENEEA. J was trimmed by 8 bases and V by 5 bases; bases with no gene match: 9. CDR3 length: 14 residues. DNA of the CDR3: TGTGCCAGCAGCATTCTAGCGGCCTTGTATGAGCAGTTCTTC. Protein product: CASSILAALYEQFF.

In this sample, this clonotype turned up many times. The chain couples TRBV14 to TRBJ2-5; TRBD1 might be the D (5 bases). Germline CDR1 reads SGHDN; CDR2 reads FVKESK. This CDR3 contains 14 residues. The V gene lost 4 bases and the J gene lost 5 bases, with 14 bases spanning the gap. For the CDR3, the DNA is TGTGCCAGCAGCCCTGTGTGGGGCGAGGAGACCCAGTACTTC. It specifies CASSPVWGEETQYF.

This clonotype was recorded at least ten times. The chain combines TRBV6-1 with TRBJ2-5; D unresolved. Between the trimmed V and J ends, which lost 7 bases and 0 bases, there was a span of 12 bases. This CDR3 has 14 amino acids. From germline, CDR1 is MNHNS and CDR2 SASEGT. In DNA, the CDR3 is TGTGCCAGCAATGTCGGACCCAACCAAGAGACCCAGTACTTC. Protein sequence: CASNVGPNQETQYF.

This clonotype has a count of ten or more. The rearrangement links TRBV6-2 or TRBV6-3 to TRBJ2-7; D call uncertain. The CDR3 spans 12 residues. Per the germline V gene, CDR1 is MNHEY and CDR2 is SVGEGT. With 2 bases removed from V and 7 bases from J, the gap between germline ends came to 9 bases. CDR3 in amino acids: CASSYGPREQYF. The CDR3 coding sequence is TGTGCCAGCAGTTACGGTCCTAGGGAGCAGTACTTC.

With regard to this clonotype: A much larger clone lies one base from this, so it may be a read error. The CDR3 DNA reads TGTGCCAGCAGCCCAGGGGACGGGAGTCGGTACAATGAGCAGTTCTTC. It is translated as CASSPGDGSRYNEQFF. This rearrangement joins TRBV11-3 to TRBJ2-1; D may correspond to TRBD1 or TRBD2 (6 bases each). Germline V gene data show CDR1 as SGHNT and CDR2 as YENEEA. CDR3 length equals 16 residues. The V gene lost 5 bases and the J gene lost 4 bases, with 18 bases spanning the gap.

This clonotype showed up many times. V gene TRBV28 combines with J gene TRBJ1-1; unclear D gene. CDR1 is MDHEN, CDR2 SYDVKM, per germline. Trimming removed 4 bases at V and 1 base at J, with 7 bases between. The length of the CDR3 is 13 residues. The CDR3 region has the DNA TGTGCCAGCAGTTCCCCGGGGAACACTGAAGCTTTCTTT. As protein: CASSSPGNTEAFF.

The sample holds many counts of this clonotype. CDR3: CATSGRTVATGELFF. The CDR3 region has the DNA TGTGCCACCAGTGGACGGACAGTCGCTACCGGGGAGCTGTTTTTT. The genes are TRBV24-1 and TRBJ2-2, with a tentative D call TRBD1 (6 bases). The CDR3 sequence is 15 residues long. The germline gives CDR1 KGHDR, CDR2 SFDVKD. The V end lost 5 bases, the J end lost 5 bases, and 14 bases lay between the germline ends.

The chain has TRBV7-9 and TRBJ2-7, with a tentative D call TRBD2 (6 bases). CDR3 length: 14 amino acids. The germline gives CDR1 SEHNR, CDR2 FQNEAQ (reference sequence). V lost 5 bases, J lost 0 bases, and 11 bases lay in between. The CDR3 coding sequence is TGTGCCAGCAGCGGAATGGAGGGCTCCTACGAGCAGTACTTC. This encodes CASSGMEGSYEQYF.

Many counts were recorded for this clonotype. The J gene is TRBJ1-4, the V gene TRBV2; D call uncertain. The V gene lost 3 bases and the J gene lost 3 bases, with 8 bases spanning the gap. CDR1 is SNHLY, CDR2 FYNNEI, per germline. The CDR3 loop spans 14 amino acids. CDR3 DNA sequence: TGTGCCAGCAGTGACGGGATGGCTAATGAAAAACTGTTTTTT. This encodes CASSDGMANEKLFF.

This clonotype was seen only a few times. For the CDR3, the DNA is TGTGCCACCAGTGACCTCCGGGACTTCGGTGGGGATACGCAGTATTTT. Residues: CATSDLRDFGGDTQYF. V gene TRBV24-1 combines with J gene TRBJ2-3, with D possibly TRBD2 on 6 matching bases. Germline loops: CDR1 KGHDR, CDR2 SFDVKD. The CDR3 runs 16 residues. Trimming took off 4 bases at V and 6 bases at J, with 19 bases between the two ends.

The gene calls are TRBV27 and TRBJ2-3; 10 positions match TRBD2. Trimming cost V 6 bases and J 4 bases; bases outside gene matches: 13. Looked up from germline, CDR1 is MNHEY and CDR2 is SMNVEV (reference sequence). The CDR3 totals 17 residues. CDR3 in amino acids: CASRWGLAGVRADTQYF. In DNA form, the CDR3 reads TGTGCCAGCAGATGGGGGCTAGCGGGAGTACGGGCAGATACGCAGTATTTT.

The rearrangement links TRBV12-3 or TRBV12-4 to TRBJ1-1, with 10 bases that match TRBD1. The ends lost 5 bases at V and 1 base at J; junction bases unmatched: 16. The CDR3 length is 19 residues. This CDR3 is CASSPRLGQGGMSNTEAFF. The CDR3 DNA sequence: TGTGCCAGCAGTCCTCGACTCGGACAGGGGGGGATGTCGAACACTGAAGCTTTCTTT.

The sample holds many counts of this clonotype. This rearrangement joins TRBV11-2 to TRBJ2-7; the D gene is possibly TRBD1 (7 bases). The V end lost 5 bases, the J end lost 2 bases, and 10 bases lay between the germline ends. The CDR3 is 13 amino acids. Per germline, CDR1 SGHAT and CDR2 FQNNGV. In nucleotides, the CDR3 is TGTGCCAGCAGCGGGGGGACAGCCTACGAGCAGTACTTC. It encodes CASSGGTAYEQYF.

This clonotype was counted ten times or more. The chain couples TRBV20-1 to TRBJ2-7, with 9 nucleotides matching TRBD1. Germline-derived CDR1 and CDR2 are DFQATT and SNEGSKA (reference sequence). There are 15 residues in the CDR3. The J segment lost 2 bases and the V segment lost 2 bases, leaving 7 bases of the junction unmatched. In DNA, the CDR3 is TGCAGTGCTAGAAACAGGGGGCCTCGGACCTACGAGCAGTACTTC. Protein: CSARNRGPRTYEQYF.

This clonotype came up many times. The chain employs TRBV6-1 and TRBJ1-2, with D possibly TRBD1 on 5 matching bases. V dropped 8 bases and J dropped 2 bases, with 9 bases sitting between them. CDR3 length equals 12 residues. Germline V gene lookup returns CDR1 MNHNS and CDR2 SASEGT. The CDR3: CASEQENYGYTF. The CDR3 nucleotides are TGTGCCAGCGAACAGGAGAACTATGGCTACACCTTC.

The V gene is TRBV27, the J gene TRBJ2-1; TRBD2 agrees at 10 bases. The CDR3 runs to 17 residues. Germline V gene lookup returns CDR1 MNHEY and CDR2 SMNVEV (reference sequence). The junction had 8 bases not matched to a gene; V was cut back by 2 bases and J by 4 bases. The CDR3 nucleotides are TGTGCCAGCAGTTTAGGAGCGGGAGGGAACTCTTACAATGAGCAGTTCTTC. This translates into CASSLGAGGNSYNEQFF.

The CDR3 loop reads CASSVGSRGNTEAFF. DNA for the CDR3: TGTGCCAGCAGCGTAGGCTCTCGAGGAAACACTGAAGCTTTCTTT. The chain is built from TRBV9 and TRBJ1-1, with no clear D. V dropped 0 bases and J dropped 2 bases, with 11 bases sitting between them. In germline, CDR1 is SGDLS, CDR2 YYNGEE. CDR3 length equals 15 residues.

With regard to this clonotype: A much more abundant neighbour one base away suggests this may be a read error. The V and J genes are TRBV7-9 and TRBJ1-3, with D uncertain. Trimming stripped 1 base from V and 0 bases from J, with 4 bases between. Germline CDR1 and CDR2: SEHNR and FQNEAQ (reference sequence). CDR3 length: 14 amino acids. CDR3 nucleotide sequence: TGTGCCAGCAGCTTAGAGGGCTCTGGAAACACCATATATTTT. Encoded protein: CASSLEGSGNTIYF.